The entry below describes one T cell receptor beta chain. In this sample, this clonotype turned up a few times. Its recognized antigen is unknown. Per-nucleotide qualities are absent, and no much larger clonotype sits a single base away. Libraries of naive CD8 T cells were built from anywhere between roughly 17,000 and 1,000,000 sorted cells, with 10%, 30% or 50% of the purified RNA used. On a BD FACSAria II, naive CD8 T cells were FACS-sorted as CD8+CD4-CCR7+CD45RA+ and collected into RLT Plus buffer. Detection sensitivity was tested by spiking Jurkat RNA equal to roughly 9 TCR copies' worth into samples containing 20,000-1,000,000 naive CD8 T cells. CD8 T cells were enriched using RosetteSep CD8+ T Cell Enrichment Cocktail and Ficoll-Paque, and the enriched cells then underwent ACK red cell lysis. The record originates from a study of molecular identifiers for immune sequencing clone quantification (dated 2018 in TCRdb). Regarding the study in general: In a replicate experiment, RNA from around 20,000 or 100,000 naive CD8 T cells was split into five aliquots, four of which were sequenced. This methods study benchmarked molecular-identifier clustering-based TCR repertoire sequencing (MIDCIRS) and TCR RNA copy counting, using CD8 T cells to do so.

What the authors observed across the whole study: When barcode sub-clustering was not used, chimeric consensus sequences inflated TCR diversity, with chimeras reaching as high as 47%. Modeling indicated around 3.2 TCR RNA copies recovered per cell, compared with roughly 9.7 by digital PCR, which implies a capture efficiency of 25% to 35%. Spiked-in Jurkat TCR RNA equivalent to a single cell was reported to be detectable even among over 800,000 naive CD8 T cells. In CMV-specific effector cells, clones with more than 20 RNA copies accounted for over 97% of molecules, whereas in naive cells such clones accounted for under 1%. The sizes of highly expanded clones could end up underestimated when identical TCR molecules share a barcode. The naive libraries included spiked-in Jurkat TCR RNA (about 11 copies' worth), and this RNA is not part of the donor repertoire.

Library method: PCR. The instrument given in TCRdb is Illumina HiSeq 4000. Bulk TCR libraries were generated as previously described, with the TCR primers listed in Table S5 used. The Qiagen AllPrep DNA/RNA kit was used to purify total RNA. Reads from multiple sequencing runs of the same library were pooled before analysis. In the original analysis: Only reads with exact TCR constant sequence were kept, trimmed to 150 nt, and grouped by their 12-nt molecular barcodes. Reads in each barcode group were sub-clustered using a 15% Levenshtein threshold, and a quality-weighted consensus sequence was built for each RNA molecule. Non-functional sequences were discarded, and so were lower-count sequences lying one edit away from another sequence. Barcode sub-clusters with fewer than 20% of the maximum read count were removed, based on fitting two negative binomial distributions. Starting from the raw public reads, TCRdb applied fastp trimming at Q25, assembled clones with MiXCR and retained in-frame beta chains. Each record represents a unique CDR3 protein, reported with the most common genes and DNA among its rows. These V and J calls derive from TCRdb rather than the authors' analysis. The sample data list approximately 550,000 distinct CDR3 sequences, and about 21% of these were observed just once. 0.65% to 0.95% of the sample rests with the top ten.

The specimen sequenced was naive CD8+ T cells from blood, with Jurkat cell RNA spiked in. Taken with the paper, the label for cell subset or site translates to: FACS-sorted CD8+CD4-CCR7+CD45RA+ naive T cells. This sequence was found in a human donor in good health. Some libraries in this study had Jurkat cell RNA spiked in.

For the CDR3, the sequence is CASNKGGDSYNSPLHF. The DNA is TGTGCCAGCAACAAGGGGGGAGACTCCTATAATTCACCCCTCCACTTT. The rearranged segments are TRBV12-3 or TRBV12-4 and TRBJ1-6; the D segment could be TRBD1, given 6 matching bases. V loses 7 bases, J loses 0 bases, and the germline ends lie 13 bases apart. From the cysteine through the phenylalanine, the CDR3 covers 16 amino acids. Only the CDR3 DNA stays, 48 bases, in frame from base 1.